These 6 T cell receptor beta chains originate from one sample sequenced in a study of T cell responses to AZD1222 COVID-19 vaccine. Repertoires were generated with immunoSEQ multiplex PCR, while TCRdb's copy carries only in-frame clones and drops some. This sample has 120,000 or so clones; roughly 90% occur once, and the top ten carry roughly 1.4%. The sample here was peripheral blood, taken on day 0 of AZD1222 vaccination. These receptor sequences come from an adult in good health.

This clone was seen more than once but under ten times. This sequence joins TRBV4-1 and TRBJ1-2, with D perhaps matching TRBD1 (5 bases). Germline CDR1 MGHRA, CDR2 YSYEKL. V lost 0 bases and J lost 4, with 9 bases in between. The CDR3 runs 14 residues. CDR3 DNA: TGCGCCAGCAGCCAAGAGGGGCAAATCTATGGCTACACCTTC. Translated: CASSQEGQIYGYTF.

This clone was seen more than once but under ten times. Here the CDR3 DNA reads TGCGCCAGCAGCCAGGGTATCCCCTGGGGAGAGCAGTACTTC. Protein: CASSQGIPWGEQYF. This chain uses TRBV5-1 with TRBJ2-7; the D gene is possibly TRBD1 (5 bases). The CDR3 has 14 residues. Germline V gene sequence: CDR1 SGHRS, CDR2 YFSETQ. V was trimmed by 4 bases and J by 7 bases, leaving 18 bases between them.

This clone was counted once. The chain is built from TRBV5-1 and TRBJ2-7; the D gene could be TRBD1 or TRBD2 (6 bases each). Germline-derived CDR1 and CDR2 are SGHRS and YFSETQ. V was shortened by 4 bases and J by 2 bases, with 16 bases between the two germline ends. This CDR3 is 15 amino acids long. CDR3 amino acids: CASSPEGGPPYEQYF. The DNA of the CDR3 is TGCGCCAGCAGCCCCGAGGGGGGCCCCCCCTACGAGCAGTACTTC. The full variable domain, completed using reference TRBV5-1 and TRBJ2-7, is KAGVTQTPRYLIKTRGQQVTLSCSPISGHRSVSWYQQTPGQGLQFLFEYFSETQRNKGNFPGRFSGRQFSNSRSEMNVSTLELGDSALYLCASSPEGGPPYEQYFGPGTRLTVT.

This clone appeared a few times. The rearrangement uses TRBV5-6 and TRBJ2-5, with 7 bases aligning to TRBD1. Germline V lookup: CDR1 SGHDT, CDR2 YYEEEE. With 5 bases clipped from V and 5 bases from J, the junction kept 12 bases outside the gene matches. This CDR3 region has 15 residues. The CDR3 sequence: CASSLTMRGQETQYF. The CDR3 DNA sequence: TGTGCCAGCAGTCTCACGATGAGGGGGCAGGAGACCCAGTACTTC.

The rearrangement links TRBV5-5 to TRBJ2-1, with 10 bases matching TRBD2. The CDR3 extends over 14 amino acids. CDR1 is SGHKS and CDR2 is YYEKEE in the germline V gene (reference sequence). V lost 5 bases and J lost 4; bases outside the gene matches: 3. The CDR3 bases are TGTGCCAGCAGTGGACTAGCGGAATACAATGAGCAGTTCTTC. Its translation: CASSGLAEYNEQFF. Filled out from reference TRBV5-5 and TRBJ2-1, the complete variable domain reads DAGVTQSPTHLIKTRGQQVTLRCSPISGHKSVSWYQQVLGQGPQFIFQYYEKEERGRGNFPDRFSARQFPNYSSELNVNALLLGDSALYLCASSGLAEYNEQFFGPGTRLTVL.

The chain has TRBV27 and TRBJ2-7; D is tentatively TRBD1 or TRBD2 (5 bases each). V lost 2 bases and J lost 0, with 17 bases in between. Germline lookup yields CDR1 MNHEY and CDR2 SMNVEV (reference sequence). CDR3 length: 17 amino acids. CDR3 nucleotide sequence: TGTGCCAGCAGTTTAGCGATGGGACGGAAAAGCTCCTACGAGCAGTACTTC. Translation: CASSLAMGRKSSYEQYF.